This entry lists 15 T cell receptor beta chains sequenced from one sample in a study of molecular identifiers for immune sequencing clone quantification (dated by TCRdb to 2017 to 2018). Library preparation used PCR. The instrument was an Illumina HiSeq 4000. TCRdb applied fastp at Q25 and MiXCR to the public reads, then kept only in-frame beta chains. Merged by CDR3 protein, the rows form single entries marked with the most common genes and DNA. This sample holds 88,000 or so distinct CDR3 sequences; approximately 22% were observed only once. 1% to 1.2% of the sample is taken by the ten largest. The sequenced sample consisted of naive CD8+ T cells from blood, with Jurkat cell RNA spiked in. The cell subset or site label of this sample denotes: FACS-sorted CD8+CD4-CCR7+CD45RA+ naive T cells. The receptors were sampled from a human donor in good health. Some libraries in this study had Jurkat cell RNA spiked in.

This clonotype was seen repeatedly, ten times or more. The V and J genes are TRBV12-3 or TRBV12-4 and TRBJ2-3; the match to TRBD2 covers 15 bases. This CDR3 spans 17 amino acids. Trimming took 4 bases from V and 4 from J; bases not matched to a gene: 6. CDR3 in DNA: TGTGCCAGCAGTTCTCCTCGGACTAGCGGGGGGGCAGATACGCAGTATTTT. Its protein is CASSSPRTSGGADTQYF.

This clonotype was seen at least ten times. The chain links TRBV27 to TRBJ2-7; D may be TRBD1 (6 bases). CDR1 and CDR2 (germline): MNHEY, SMNVEV (reference sequence). The V gene lost 5 bases and the J gene lost 3 bases, with 14 bases spanning the gap. This CDR3 spans 14 amino acids. The CDR3: CASSQGTGIYEQYF. The CDR3, as DNA: TGTGCCAGCAGTCAAGGTACAGGGATCTACGAGCAGTACTTC.

Worth noting for this clonotype: A read error may explain this, as a much larger clone is one base away. The rearrangement uses TRBV7-9 and TRBJ2-5; D unresolved. Germline V gives CDR1 SEHNR, CDR2 FQNEAQ (reference sequence). The CDR3 spans 13 residues. For the CDR3, the DNA is TGTGCCAACAGCACCCCGAACGAAGAGACCCAGTACTTC. It yields the protein CANSTPNEETQYF.

This clonotype showed up many times. This sequence joins TRBV9 and TRBJ2-7; 9 bases match TRBD2. J was trimmed by 4 bases and V by 0 bases; bases with no gene match: 5. The CDR3 totals 15 residues. Germline lookup yields CDR1 SGDLS and CDR2 YYNGEE. This CDR3 reads CASSVAASGVYEQYF. Written as DNA, the CDR3 is TGTGCCAGCAGCGTAGCTGCTAGCGGGGTGTACGAGCAGTACTTC.

This clonotype was found a few times. The chain is built from TRBV7-9 and TRBJ2-7; D possibly uses TRBD1 or TRBD2 (5 bases each). CDR1 and CDR2 (germline): SEHNR, FQNEAQ (reference sequence). CDR3 size: 14 residues. Trimming left V 2 bases short and J 4 bases short, with 12 bases between. CDR3 in amino acids: CASSLSGANYEQYF. The CDR3 DNA reads as TGTGCCAGCAGCTTATCCGGGGCTAATTACGAGCAGTACTTC.

There are many counts of this clonotype. The chain employs TRBV24-1 and TRBJ2-2; maybe TRBD1 (6 bases). This CDR3 spans 14 amino acids. The V end lost 7 bases, the J end lost 1 base, and 9 bases lay between the germline ends. The germline CDR1 and CDR2 sequences are KGHDR and SFDVKD. CDR3 nucleotide sequence: TGTGCCACCAGGACAGGAGAGAACACCGGGGAGCTGTTTTTT. This encodes CATRTGENTGELFF.

This clonotype was observed at least ten times. The genes are TRBV5-1 and TRBJ2-7; no definite D call. V was clipped by 1 base and J by 1 base, with 12 bases between them. The CDR3 loop spans 15 amino acids. CDR1 is SGHRS, CDR2 YFSETQ, per germline. Here the CDR3 DNA reads TGCGCCAGCAGCTTGAAGTATGACGGGTCCTACGAGCAGTACTTC. It encodes CASSLKYDGSYEQYF.

The gene calls are TRBV29-1 and TRBJ1-3; D gene unclear. From germline, CDR1 is SQVTM and CDR2 ANQGSEA. V was trimmed by 5 bases and J by 4 bases, leaving 9 bases between them. The CDR3 spans 12 residues. The CDR3 reads CSVRVSGNTIYF. CDR3 in DNA: TGCAGCGTTCGCGTGTCCGGAAACACCATATATTTT.

This clonotype appeared a few times. This chain connects TRBV7-9 to TRBJ2-1; D is undetermined. V lost 9 bases and J 5 bases, leaving 8 bases between the germline ends. This CDR3 comprises 11 residues. Germline V gives CDR1 SEHNR, CDR2 FQNEAQ (reference sequence). The CDR3 is CARGKNNEQFF. The CDR3 coding sequence is TGTGCCAGGGGCAAAAACAATGAGCAGTTCTTC.

The rearrangement joins TRBV7-9 to TRBJ2-7, with D unresolved. Germline V gene sequence: CDR1 SEHNR, CDR2 FQNEAQ (reference sequence). This CDR3 spans 14 amino acids. V was clipped by 4 bases and J by 8 bases, with 18 bases between them. The CDR3 region has the DNA TGTGCCAGCAGCTCACCCCAGGTTCCCCACAAGCAGTACTTC. Protein sequence: CASSSPQVPHKQYF.

This chain uses TRBV12-3 or TRBV12-4 with TRBJ2-1, with 9 nucleotides matching TRBD2. The V and J ends lost 3 bases and 3 bases, in that order; junction bases with no gene match: 3. CDR3 length equals 15 residues. CDR3 nucleotides: TGTGCCAGCAGTTTCGGAGCGGGAGGCTACAATGAGCAGTTCTTC. This encodes CASSFGAGGYNEQFF.

The chain carries TRBV6-6 and TRBJ2-7; 8 bases are shared with TRBD2. Looked up from germline, CDR1 is MNHNY and CDR2 is SVGAGI (reference sequence). The CDR3 runs 16 residues. V lost 8 bases, J lost 1 base, and 13 bases stayed unmatched. The CDR3 region is CASGAPGGEASYEQYF. CDR3 coding DNA: TGTGCCAGCGGTGCCCCGGGGGGGGAGGCATCCTACGAGCAGTACTTC.

As concerns this clonotype: This sequence may be a read error, since a much larger clone differs from it by one base. This chain connects TRBV29-1 to TRBJ2-1; the D gene is possibly TRBD2 (6 bases). The CDR3 contains 17 residues. CDR1 SQVTM and CDR2 ANQGSEA come from the germline V gene. Written as DNA, the CDR3 is TGCAGCGTTGAAGAAGGGGAAAGGGCGGGACCCCCCGATGAGCAGTCCTTC. Encoded protein: CSVEEGERAGPPDEQSF.

This clonotype occurred a few times. The chain employs TRBV6-5 and TRBJ2-2, with 9 positions matching TRBD2. This CDR3 is 15 amino acids long. CDR1 and CDR2 from the germline V gene are MNHEY and SVGAGI. The junction had 8 bases not matched to a gene; V was cut back by 6 bases and J by 6 bases. CDR3 region: CASSPAGGPSGELFF. DNA for the CDR3: TGTGCCAGCAGCCCTGCGGGGGGGCCGTCCGGGGAGCTGTTTTTT.

Turning to this clonotype: A much larger clone is a single base away; this may be a read error. This chain links TRBV3-1 with TRBJ2-2; TRBD2 matches at 7 bases. Germline V gene data show CDR1 as LGHDT and CDR2 as YNNKEL (reference sequence). V gave up 0 bases and J gave up 4 bases; unmatched junction bases: 8. CDR3 length equals 17 residues. The CDR3 nucleotides read TGTGCCAGCAGCCAAGATGTCTCGGGAGGTGGCACCGGGGAGCTGTTTTTT. The encoded protein is CASSQDVSGGGTGELFF.